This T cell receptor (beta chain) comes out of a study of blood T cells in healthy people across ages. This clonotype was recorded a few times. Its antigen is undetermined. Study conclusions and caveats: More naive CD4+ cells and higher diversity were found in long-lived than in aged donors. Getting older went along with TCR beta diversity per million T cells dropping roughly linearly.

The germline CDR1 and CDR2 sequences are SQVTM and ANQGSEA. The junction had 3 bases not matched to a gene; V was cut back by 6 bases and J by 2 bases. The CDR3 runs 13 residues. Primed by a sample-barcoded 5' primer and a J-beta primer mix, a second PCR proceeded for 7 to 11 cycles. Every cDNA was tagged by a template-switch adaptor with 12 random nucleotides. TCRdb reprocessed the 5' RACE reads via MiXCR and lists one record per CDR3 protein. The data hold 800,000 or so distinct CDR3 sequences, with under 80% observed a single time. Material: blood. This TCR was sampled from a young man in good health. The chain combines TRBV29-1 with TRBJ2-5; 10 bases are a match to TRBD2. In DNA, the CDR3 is TGCAGCGTCGAACTAGCGGGACAAGAGACCCAGTACTTC. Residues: CSVELAGQETQYF. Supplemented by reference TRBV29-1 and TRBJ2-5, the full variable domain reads SAVISQKPSRDICQRGTSLTIQCQVDSQVTMMFWYRQQPGQSLTLIATANQGSEATYESGFVIDKFPISRPNLTFSTLTVSNMSPEDSSIYLCSVELAGQETQYFGPGTRLLVL.